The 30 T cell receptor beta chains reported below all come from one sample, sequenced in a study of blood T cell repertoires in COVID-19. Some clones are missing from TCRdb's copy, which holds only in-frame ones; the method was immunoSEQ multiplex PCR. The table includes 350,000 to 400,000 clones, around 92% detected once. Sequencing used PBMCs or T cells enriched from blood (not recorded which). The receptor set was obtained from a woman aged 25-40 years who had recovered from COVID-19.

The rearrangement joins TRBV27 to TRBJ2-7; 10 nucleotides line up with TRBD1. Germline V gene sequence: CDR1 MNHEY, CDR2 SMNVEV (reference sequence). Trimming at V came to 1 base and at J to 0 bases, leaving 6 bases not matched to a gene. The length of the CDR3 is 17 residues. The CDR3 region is CASSLLGRDRGSYEQYF. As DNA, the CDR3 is TGTGCCAGCAGTTTATTGGGTAGGGACAGGGGCTCCTACGAGCAGTACTTC.

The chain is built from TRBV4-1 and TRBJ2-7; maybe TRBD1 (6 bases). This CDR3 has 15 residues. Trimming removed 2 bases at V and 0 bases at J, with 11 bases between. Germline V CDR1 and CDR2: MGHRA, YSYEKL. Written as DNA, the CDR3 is TGCGCCAGCAGCCAACAGCAGGGGTTCTCCTACGAGCAGTACTTC. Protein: CASSQQQGFSYEQYF.

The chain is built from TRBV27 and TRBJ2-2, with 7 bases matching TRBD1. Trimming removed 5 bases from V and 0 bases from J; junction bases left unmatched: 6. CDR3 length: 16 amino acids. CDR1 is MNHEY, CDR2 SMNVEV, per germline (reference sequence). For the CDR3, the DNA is TGTGCCAGCAGTCCAACCGGGACAGCGAACACCGGGGAGCTGTTTTTT. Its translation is CASSPTGTANTGELFF.

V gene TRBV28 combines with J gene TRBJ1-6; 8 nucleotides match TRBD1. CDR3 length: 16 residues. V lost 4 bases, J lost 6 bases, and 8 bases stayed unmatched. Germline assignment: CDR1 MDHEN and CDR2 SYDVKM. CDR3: CASSYGQGFSNSPLHF. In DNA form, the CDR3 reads TGTGCCAGCAGTTACGGACAGGGCTTTTCTAATTCACCCCTCCACTTT.

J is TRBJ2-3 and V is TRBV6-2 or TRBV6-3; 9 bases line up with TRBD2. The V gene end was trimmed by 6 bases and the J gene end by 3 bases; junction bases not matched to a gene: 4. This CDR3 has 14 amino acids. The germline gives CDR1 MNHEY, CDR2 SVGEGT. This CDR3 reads CASSGRGGTDTQYF. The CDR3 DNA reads TGTGCCAGCAGCGGGCGGGGGGGGACAGATACGCAGTATTTT.

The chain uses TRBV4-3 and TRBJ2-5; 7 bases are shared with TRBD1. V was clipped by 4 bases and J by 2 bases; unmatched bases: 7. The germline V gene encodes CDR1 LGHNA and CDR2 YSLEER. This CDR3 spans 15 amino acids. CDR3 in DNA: TGCGCCAGCAGCCGCCAAGACAGGGTGCAAGAGACCCAGTACTTC. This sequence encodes CASSRQDRVQETQYF.

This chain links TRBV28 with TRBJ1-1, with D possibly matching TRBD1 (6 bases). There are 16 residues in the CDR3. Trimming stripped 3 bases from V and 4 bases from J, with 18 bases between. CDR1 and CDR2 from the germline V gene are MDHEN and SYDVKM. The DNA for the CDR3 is TGTGCCAGCAGTTTCCCCAGGGGCCCCCCGGGCACTGAAGCTTTCTTT. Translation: CASSFPRGPPGTEAFF.

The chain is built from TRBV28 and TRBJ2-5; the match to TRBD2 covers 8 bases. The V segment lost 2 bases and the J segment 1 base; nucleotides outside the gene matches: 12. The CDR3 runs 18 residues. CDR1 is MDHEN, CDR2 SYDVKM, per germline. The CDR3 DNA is TGTGCCAGCAGTTTACGCCCATTCACTAGCGGCCTCCAAGAGACCCAGTACTTC. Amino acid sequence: CASSLRPFTSGLQETQYF.

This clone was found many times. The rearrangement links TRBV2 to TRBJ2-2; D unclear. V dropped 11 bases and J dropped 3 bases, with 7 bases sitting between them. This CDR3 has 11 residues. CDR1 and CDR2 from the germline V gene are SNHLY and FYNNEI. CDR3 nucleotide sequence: TGTGCCGGCGGATACACCGGGGAGCTGTTTTTT. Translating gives CAGGYTGELFF.

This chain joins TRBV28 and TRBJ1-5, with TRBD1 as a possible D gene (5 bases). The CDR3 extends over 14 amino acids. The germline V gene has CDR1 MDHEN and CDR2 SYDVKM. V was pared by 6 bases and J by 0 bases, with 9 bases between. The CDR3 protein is CASRADNSNQPQHF. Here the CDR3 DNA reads TGTGCCAGCAGGGCGGACAATAGCAATCAGCCCCAGCATTTT.

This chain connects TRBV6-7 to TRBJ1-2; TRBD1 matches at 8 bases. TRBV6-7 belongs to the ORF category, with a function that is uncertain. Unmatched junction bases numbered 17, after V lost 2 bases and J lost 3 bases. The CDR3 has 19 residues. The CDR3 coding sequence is TGTGCCAGCAGTTACCCAGAGAAGACCTGGGACAGGCTAGACTATGGCTACACCTTC. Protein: CASSYPEKTWDRLDYGYTF.

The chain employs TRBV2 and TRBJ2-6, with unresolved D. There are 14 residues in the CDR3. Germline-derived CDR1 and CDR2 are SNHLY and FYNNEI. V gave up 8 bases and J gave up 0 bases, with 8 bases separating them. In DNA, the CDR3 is TGTGCCAGCGGCCAAAACTCTGGGGCCAACGTCCTGACTTTC. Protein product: CASGQNSGANVLTF.

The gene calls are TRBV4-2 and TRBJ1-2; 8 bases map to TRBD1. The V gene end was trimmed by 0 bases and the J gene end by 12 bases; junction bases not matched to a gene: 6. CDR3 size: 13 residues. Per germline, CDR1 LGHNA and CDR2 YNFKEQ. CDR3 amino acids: CASSQDLQGAHTF. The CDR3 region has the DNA TGTGCCAGCAGCCAAGATCTGCAGGGGGCCCACACCTTC.

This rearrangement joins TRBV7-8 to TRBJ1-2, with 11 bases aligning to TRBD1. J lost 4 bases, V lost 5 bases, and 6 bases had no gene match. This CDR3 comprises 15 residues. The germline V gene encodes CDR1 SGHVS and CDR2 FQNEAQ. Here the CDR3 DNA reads TGTGCCAGCAGCCAGGACAGGGGGCTTACCTATGGCTACACCTTC. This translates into CASSQDRGLTYGYTF.

The CDR3 sequence is CASSVGPGPYEQYF. The DNA of the CDR3 is TGTGCCAGCAGCGTAGGACCAGGGCCCTACGAGCAGTACTTC. The chain uses TRBV9 and TRBJ2-7; D perhaps matches TRBD1 (5 bases). This CDR3 region has 14 residues. Germline CDR1 is SGDLS and CDR2 is YYNGEE. V lost 0 bases, J lost 2 bases, and 9 bases lay in between. The full variable domain, with the rest looked up from reference TRBV9 and TRBJ2-7, is DSGVTQTPKHLITATGQRVTLRCSPRSGDLSVYWYQQSLDQGLQFLIQYYNGEERAKGNILERFSAQQFPDLHSELNLSSLELGDSALYFCASSVGPGPYEQYFGPGTRLTVT.

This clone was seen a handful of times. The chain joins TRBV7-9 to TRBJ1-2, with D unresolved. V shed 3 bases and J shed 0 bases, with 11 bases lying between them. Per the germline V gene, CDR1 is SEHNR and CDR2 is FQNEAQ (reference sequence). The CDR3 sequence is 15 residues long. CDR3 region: CASSLGSSANYGYTF. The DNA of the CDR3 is TGTGCCAGCAGCTTGGGCAGCTCGGCTAACTATGGCTACACCTTC.

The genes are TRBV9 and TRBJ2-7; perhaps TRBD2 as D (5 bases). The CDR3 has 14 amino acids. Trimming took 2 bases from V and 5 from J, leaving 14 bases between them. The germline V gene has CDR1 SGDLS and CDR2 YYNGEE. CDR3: CASSVGGPGHEQYF. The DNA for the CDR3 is TGTGCCAGCAGCGTGGGCGGGCCTGGCCACGAGCAGTACTTC.

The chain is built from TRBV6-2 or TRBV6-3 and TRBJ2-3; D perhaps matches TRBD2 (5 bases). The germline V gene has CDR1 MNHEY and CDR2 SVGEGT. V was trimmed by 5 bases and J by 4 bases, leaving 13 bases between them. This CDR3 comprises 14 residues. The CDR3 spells CASSRGVRADTQYF. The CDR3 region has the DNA TGTGCCAGCAGTCGGGGAGTCCGGGCAGATACGCAGTATTTT.

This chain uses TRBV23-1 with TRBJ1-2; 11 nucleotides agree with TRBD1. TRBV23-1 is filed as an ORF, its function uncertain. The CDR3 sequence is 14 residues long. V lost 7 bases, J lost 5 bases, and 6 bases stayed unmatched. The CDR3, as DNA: TGCGCCAGCACCGGACAGGGGGCGGATTATGGCTACACCTTC. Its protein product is CASTGQGADYGYTF.

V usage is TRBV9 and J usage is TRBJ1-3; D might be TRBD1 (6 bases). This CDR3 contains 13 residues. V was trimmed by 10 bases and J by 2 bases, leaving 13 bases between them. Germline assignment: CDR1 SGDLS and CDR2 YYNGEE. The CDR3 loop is CASRGYPGNTIYF. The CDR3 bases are TGTGCCTCCAGGGGATACCCTGGAAACACCATATATTTT.

The DNA of the CDR3 is TGCAGTCTCCTTAGCACAGATACGCAGTATTTT. Encoded protein: CSLLSTDTQYF. The chain carries TRBV20-1 and TRBJ2-3, with D hard to call. Per germline, CDR1 DFQATT and CDR2 SNEGSKA (reference sequence). CDR3 length: 11 amino acids. The ends were cut back, 8 bases at V and 0 bases at J, with 6 bases in the middle.

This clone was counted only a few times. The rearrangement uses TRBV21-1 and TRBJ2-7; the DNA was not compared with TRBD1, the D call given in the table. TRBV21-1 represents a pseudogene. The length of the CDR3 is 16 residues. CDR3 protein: CATTDKTQGQSYEQYF. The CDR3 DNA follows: TGTGCCACCACTGACAAAACCCAGGGTCAGTCCTACGAGCAGTACTTC.

The CDR3 DNA sequence: TGTGCCTGGAGTGCGCGGGGGTTGGTAGGGACTGAAGCTTTCTTT. Its protein is CAWSARGLVGTEAFF. This chain joins TRBV30 and TRBJ1-1; D may be TRBD1 (5 bases). CDR1 and CDR2 (germline): GTSNPN, SVGIG (reference sequence). Trimming left V 1 base short and J 5 bases short, with 17 bases between. The length of the CDR3 is 15 residues.

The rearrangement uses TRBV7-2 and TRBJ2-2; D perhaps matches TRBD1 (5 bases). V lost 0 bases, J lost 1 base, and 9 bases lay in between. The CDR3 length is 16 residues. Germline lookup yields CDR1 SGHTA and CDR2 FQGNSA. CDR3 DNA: TGTGCCAGCAGCTTAGCCTCTGGACAGAACACCGGGGAGCTGTTTTTT. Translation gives CASSLASGQNTGELFF.

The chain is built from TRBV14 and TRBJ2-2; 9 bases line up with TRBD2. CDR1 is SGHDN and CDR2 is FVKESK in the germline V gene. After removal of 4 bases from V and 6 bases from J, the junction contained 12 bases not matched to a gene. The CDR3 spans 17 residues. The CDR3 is CASSLLKLAGYPGELFF. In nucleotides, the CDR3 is TGTGCCAGCAGCCTCCTTAAACTAGCGGGTTACCCCGGGGAGCTGTTTTTT. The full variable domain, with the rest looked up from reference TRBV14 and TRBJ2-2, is EAGVTQFPSHSVIEKGQTVTLRCDPISGHDNLYWYRRVMGKEIKFLLHFVKESKQDESGMPNNRFLAERTGGTYSTLKVQPAELEDSGVYFCASSLLKLAGYPGELFFGEGSRLTVL.

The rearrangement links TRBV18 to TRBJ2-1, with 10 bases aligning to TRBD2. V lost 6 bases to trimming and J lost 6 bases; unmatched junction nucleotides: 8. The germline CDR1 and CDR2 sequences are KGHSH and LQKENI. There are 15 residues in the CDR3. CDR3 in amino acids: CASSYLAGGTNEQFF. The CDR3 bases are TGTGCCAGCTCGTACTTAGCGGGGGGTACCAATGAGCAGTTCTTC.

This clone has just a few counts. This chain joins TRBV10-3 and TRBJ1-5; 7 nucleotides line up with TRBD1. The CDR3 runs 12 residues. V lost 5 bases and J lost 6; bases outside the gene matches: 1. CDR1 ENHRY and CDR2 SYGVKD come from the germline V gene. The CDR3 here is CAISRQGQPQHF. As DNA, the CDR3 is TGTGCCATCAGTAGACAGGGTCAGCCCCAGCATTTT.

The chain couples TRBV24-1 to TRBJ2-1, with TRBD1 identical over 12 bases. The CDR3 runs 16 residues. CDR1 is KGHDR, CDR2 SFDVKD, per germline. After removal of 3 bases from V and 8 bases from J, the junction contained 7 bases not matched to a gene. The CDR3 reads CATSDPGTGGGDEQFF. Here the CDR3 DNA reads TGTGCCACCAGTGATCCAGGGACAGGGGGCGGGGATGAGCAGTTCTTC.

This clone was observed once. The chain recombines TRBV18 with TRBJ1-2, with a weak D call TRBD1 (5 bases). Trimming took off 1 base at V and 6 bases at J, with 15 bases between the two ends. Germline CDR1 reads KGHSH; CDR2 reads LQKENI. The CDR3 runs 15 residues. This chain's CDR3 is CASSPLGGYKDGYTF. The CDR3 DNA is TGTGCCAGCTCACCACTGGGGGGGTATAAGGATGGCTACACCTTC.

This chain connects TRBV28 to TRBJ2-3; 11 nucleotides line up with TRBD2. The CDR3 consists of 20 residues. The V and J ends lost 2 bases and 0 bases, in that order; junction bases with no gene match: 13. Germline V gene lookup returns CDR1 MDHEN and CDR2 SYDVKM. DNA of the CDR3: TGTGCCAGCAGTTTAGGATTGTCTAGCGGGAGGAGGCACAGCACAGATACGCAGTATTTT. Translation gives CASSLGLSSGRRHSTDTQYF.